This section outlines one TCR beta chain sequence together with its context. This CDR3 contains 18 residues. The ends lost 7 bases at V and 0 bases at J; junction bases unmatched: 8. CDR1 is MDHEN and CDR2 is SYDVKM in the germline V gene. Produced via immunoSEQ multiplex PCR; TCRdb's table is partial and in-frame only. The repertoire holds approximately 100,000 clones, with 70% to 90% as singletons. The sample belongs to a study of OX40 agonist ivuxolimab in advanced cancers. The chain uses TRBV28 and TRBJ2-2, with 13 positions matching TRBD2. This material consisted of CD4+ or CD8+ T cells sorted from blood, taken in a trial of the OX40 agonist ivuxolimab. The TCR sequence derives from an adult with an advanced solid tumor such as melanoma, head and neck, liver or kidney cancer. Here the CDR3 DNA reads TGTGCCAGCAAAAAACCGGGACTAGCGGGGACGAACACCGGGGAGCTGTTTTTT. Residues: CASKKPGLAGTNTGELFF.